This TCR beta chain was sequenced in a study of regulatory and conventional T cells in RAG deficiency. Details on this clone: Its target is not known.

Whole-study findings and limits: Sorted Omenn CD25-high CD127-low cells may not be bona fide Tregs. Omenn patients showed >85% Treg-Tconv overlap and shorter CDR3 lengths.

Conventional CD4+ T cells were sorted from blood as CD25-low CD127-high cells. Germline loops: CDR1 KGHSH, CDR2 LQKENI. The CDR3 loop spans 15 amino acids. Trimming removed 1 base from V and 1 base from J, with 10 bases in between. The data were produced by immunoSEQ multiplex PCR, yet TCRdb's version contains in-frame clones alone and is incomplete. The sample holds 40,000 to 55,000 clones, about 87% seen once. These same data were also listed under a study on regulatory T cells. As reported in that work: The primer mix had 52 TRBV and 13 TRBJ primers.

The sequencing sample was made of CD4+ effector T cells sorted from blood. The receptor was derived from a human donor in good health. This chain links TRBV18 with TRBJ1-1; D gene ambiguous. The CDR3: CASSPLAVQNTEAFF. The CDR3 DNA follows: TGTGCCAGCTCACCACTGGCAGTACAGAACACTGAAGCTTTCTTT.